The T cell receptor beta chain under discussion was sequenced for a study of cytomegalovirus exposure and HLA in healthy donors. Trimming took 7 bases from V and 4 from J; bases not matched to a gene: 12. The CDR3 is 16 amino acids. In germline, CDR1 is MDHEN, CDR2 SYDVKM. Study outcomes and limitations: Rarity marked most TCR sequences, yet some public TCRs occurred in many donors. The investigators catalogued 164 TCR beta chains as cytomegalovirus-associated.

Note on this clone: Antigen specificity is unknown.

TCRdb's copy holds only in-frame clones and misses some; the assay was immunoSEQ multiplex PCR. The sample contains over 85,000 clones, 85% to 95% of which appear only once. The chain recombines TRBV28 with TRBJ2-5; 10 bases are a match to TRBD1. The sequence was collected from a woman aged 25 to 45 in good health and CMV-seropositive. Sequenced material: PBMCs. The CDR3 here is CASTKPGQGLGETQYF. In nucleotides, the CDR3 is TGTGCCAGCACGAAACCGGGACAGGGGTTAGGAGAGACCCAGTACTTC. Together with reference TRBV28 and TRBJ2-5, the CDR3 gives the full variable domain: DVKVTQSSRYLVKRTGEKVFLECVQDMDHENMFWYRQDPGLGLRLIYFSYDVKMKEKGDIPEGYSVSREKKERFSLILESASTNQTSMYLCASTKPGQGLGETQYFGPGTRLLVL.